What follows are 26 T cell receptor beta chains derived from one specimen sequenced in a study of blood T cell repertoires in COVID-19 (dated by TCRdb to 2020 to 2021). Libraries were prepared through the immunoSEQ multiplex PCR assay. TCRdb's version of the immuneACCESS table is confined to in-frame rearrangements and falls short of the full clone set. An unresolved V gene accounts for under half of the shortfall where checked; the remainder is of unknown origin. Here the sample has more than 45,000 clones; 85% to 90% occur a single time. The biggest ten clones account for 7.4% of the sample. The sequenced material came from peripheral blood. The receptors were gathered from a human donor with active COVID-19. The donor label of this sample is uncertain.

This clone is categorized as medium-sized (0.01 to 0.1%). The V gene is TRBV11-3, the J gene TRBJ1-4, with D perhaps TRBD1 (5 bases). V lost 2 bases and J 6 bases, leaving 22 bases between the germline ends. Per germline, CDR1 SGHNT and CDR2 YENEEA. The CDR3 runs 18 residues. Here the CDR3 DNA reads TGTGCCAGCAGCTTACAGGGAACGTTTTATGGGGCTGATGAAAAACTGTTTTTT. Amino acids: CASSLQGTFYGADEKLFF.

This sequence joins TRBV5-1 and TRBJ2-3; D is ambiguous. The CDR3 consists of 16 residues. The germline V gene encodes CDR1 SGHRS and CDR2 YFSETQ. V was trimmed by 4 bases and J by 3 bases, leaving 18 bases between them. CDR3 nucleotides: TGCGCCAGCAGCCGAACCCATACTACTGTGACAGATACGCAGTATTTT. Amino acids: CASSRTHTTVTDTQYF. The entire variable domain, with the rest obtained from reference TRBV5-1 and TRBJ2-3, is as follows: KAGVTQTPRYLIKTRGQQVTLSCSPISGHRSVSWYQQTPGQGLQFLFEYFSETQRNKGNFPGRFSGRQFSNSRSEMNVSTLELGDSALYLCASSRTHTTVTDTQYFGPGTRLTVL.

V usage is TRBV9 and J usage is TRBJ2-7, with 12 bases fitting TRBD2. The CDR3 spans 16 residues. V lost 7 bases and J lost 0; bases outside the gene matches: 8. In germline, CDR1 is SGDLS, CDR2 YYNGEE. The CDR3: CASQPPGLAGSYEQYF. CDR3 DNA: TGTGCCAGCCAGCCACCGGGACTAGCGGGCTCCTACGAGCAGTACTTC. The whole variable domain, filled in from reference TRBV9 and TRBJ2-7, reads DSGVTQTPKHLITATGQRVTLRCSPRSGDLSVYWYQQSLDQGLQFLIQYYNGEERAKGNILERFSAQQFPDLHSELNLSSLELGDSALYFCASQPPGLAGSYEQYFGPGTRLTVT.

V is TRBV7-2 and J is TRBJ1-2; D not resolved. Germline-derived CDR1 and CDR2 are SGHTA and FQGNSA. The CDR3 contains 13 residues. Trimming took 1 base from V and 8 from J, leaving 11 bases between them. The CDR3 loop is CASSLERSGGYTF. The CDR3 bases are TGTGCCAGCAGCTTAGAGAGGTCGGGAGGCTACACCTTC.

The chain combines TRBV24-1 with TRBJ2-3; 8 positions agree with TRBD1. In germline, CDR1 is KGHDR, CDR2 SFDVKD. After removal of 4 bases from V and 4 bases from J, the junction contained 6 bases not matched to a gene. This CDR3 contains 15 residues. The CDR3, as DNA: TGTGCCACCAGTGACGTGGCAGGGGGCTCAGATACGCAGTATTTT. Protein product: CATSDVAGGSDTQYF.

The V call is TRBV11-2, the J call TRBJ2-3; tentatively, D is TRBD2 (7 bases). This CDR3 has 16 residues. Trimming cost V 5 bases and J 1 base, with 16 bases left between them. Looked up from germline, CDR1 is SGHAT and CDR2 is FQNNGV. CDR3 DNA: TGTGCCAGCAGCCCAAACAGAGGGGGGGGCACAGATACGCAGTATTTT. Translation: CASSPNRGGGTDTQYF. Looking up the rest from reference TRBV11-2 and TRBJ2-3 gives the full variable domain: EAGVAQSPRYKIIEKRQSVAFWCNPISGHATLYWYQQILGQGPKLLIQFQNNGVVDDSQLPKDRFSAERLKGVDSTLKIQPAKLEDSAVYLCASSPNRGGGTDTQYFGPGTRLTVL.

The rearrangement uses TRBV4-1 and TRBJ1-5; D not certain. The V end was cut by 1 base, the J end by 6 bases, with 7 bases between. Looked up from germline, CDR1 is MGHRA and CDR2 is YSYEKL. This CDR3 spans 13 amino acids. CDR3 sequence reads: CASSQAVGQPQHF. Here the CDR3 DNA reads TGCGCCAGCAGCCAAGCGGTTGGTCAGCCCCAGCATTTT.

J is TRBJ2-3 and V is TRBV7-3, with TRBD2 matching 7 bases. Germline CDR1 and CDR2: SGHTA and FQGTGA. The J segment lost 3 bases and the V segment lost 6 bases, leaving 6 bases of the junction unmatched. The CDR3 runs 14 residues. The CDR3 sequence is CASSPIGGTDTQYF. CDR3 sequence (DNA): TGTGCCAGCAGTCCAATCGGGGGGACAGATACGCAGTATTTT.

The V and J genes are TRBV4-1 and TRBJ1-3; D is uncertain. Germline V gene data show CDR1 as MGHRA and CDR2 as YSYEKL. The CDR3 covers 14 residues. Trimming left V 3 bases short and J 0 bases short, with 6 bases between. CDR3 nucleotide sequence: TGCGCCAGCAGCCACCCTATCTCTGGAAACACCATATATTTT. Encoded protein: CASSHPISGNTIYF.

The rearrangement uses TRBV28 and TRBJ1-2; weak D call: TRBD1 (6 bases). V dropped 7 bases and J dropped 2 bases, with 14 bases sitting between them. The CDR3 length is 14 residues. Germline CDR1 reads MDHEN; CDR2 reads SYDVKM. CDR3 sequence reads: CASIMDRTNYGYTF. The CDR3, as DNA: TGTGCCAGCATCATGGACAGAACCAACTATGGCTACACCTTC.

The rearrangement links TRBV11-1 to TRBJ1-1; no definite D call. Trimming cost V 1 base and J 4 bases, with 10 bases left between them. Per the germline V gene, CDR1 is SGHAT and CDR2 is FQDESV (reference sequence). CDR3 length: 14 amino acids. The CDR3 sequence is CASSLDVGSTEAFF. The CDR3 region has the DNA TGTGCCAGCAGCTTAGACGTTGGGAGCACTGAAGCTTTCTTT.

The genes are TRBV12-3 or TRBV12-4 and TRBJ1-2, with D uncertain. Trimming shortened V by 2 bases and J by 4 bases, and 8 bases separated the two germline ends. The CDR3 has 13 amino acids. CDR3 protein: CASSLRQVYGYTF. The CDR3 bases are TGTGCCAGCAGTTTAAGGCAGGTCTATGGCTACACCTTC.

V usage is TRBV6-6 and J usage is TRBJ2-7; TRBD1 matches 10 bases. V lost 7 bases, J lost 6 bases, and 6 bases stayed unmatched. This CDR3 spans 13 amino acids. Germline loops: CDR1 MNHNY, CDR2 SVGAGI (reference sequence). The CDR3 is CASTGQGGAEQYF. The CDR3 DNA reads as TGTGCCAGCACCGGACAGGGGGGAGCCGAGCAGTACTTC.

The rearrangement joins TRBV4-2 to TRBJ2-1; D perhaps matches TRBD2 (6 bases). The CDR3 consists of 16 residues. Between the trimmed V and J ends, which lost 2 bases and 2 bases, there was a span of 13 bases. Germline CDR1 LGHNA, CDR2 YNFKEQ. DNA for the CDR3: TGTGCCAGCAGCCAAACGGGACTCGCAGCCTACAATGAGCAGTTCTTC. Amino acid sequence: CASSQTGLAAYNEQFF.

V usage is TRBV9 and J usage is TRBJ2-5; 8 nucleotides align to TRBD1. This CDR3 spans 14 amino acids. Looked up from germline, CDR1 is SGDLS and CDR2 is YYNGEE. V was clipped by 5 bases and J by 2 bases; unmatched bases: 5. This CDR3 is CASSAGQGQETQYF. The CDR3 nucleotides read TGTGCCAGCAGTGCAGGACAGGGTCAAGAGACCCAGTACTTC.

The rearrangement links TRBV6-5 to TRBJ1-2, with 8 bases aligning to TRBD1. V lost 0 bases and J lost 8; bases outside the gene matches: 5. The CDR3 extends over 14 amino acids. CDR1 MNHEY and CDR2 SVGAGI come from the germline V gene. This chain's CDR3 is CASSYSDRVEGYTF. CDR3 sequence (DNA): TGTGCCAGCAGTTACTCGGACAGGGTCGAGGGCTACACCTTC.

The chain is built from TRBV5-1 and TRBJ2-3; TRBD1 agrees at 8 bases. V was pared by 6 bases and J by 4 bases, with 7 bases of the junction left unmatched. CDR3 length: 14 amino acids. The germline V gene encodes CDR1 SGHRS and CDR2 YFSETQ. The CDR3 nucleotides are TGCGCCAGCACCGGACAGGGTACCGCAGATACGCAGTATTTT. Translated: CASTGQGTADTQYF. Based on the CDR3 plus reference TRBV5-1 and TRBJ2-3, the full variable domain is KAGVTQTPRYLIKTRGQQVTLSCSPISGHRSVSWYQQTPGQGLQFLFEYFSETQRNKGNFPGRFSGRQFSNSRSEMNVSTLELGDSALYLCASTGQGTADTQYFGPGTRLTVL.

With respect to this clone: At one boundary the junction diverges from the germline segment, which might be a read error. CDR3 sequence reads: CASSLDRGETQYF. CDR3 in DNA: TGTGCTAGCAGCTTAGACAGGGGGGAGACCCAGTACTTC. This rearrangement joins TRBV7-7 to TRBJ2-5; 9 bases fit TRBD1. This CDR3 has 13 residues. The germline V gene has CDR1 SSHAT and CDR2 FNYEAQ (reference sequence).

The chain is built from TRBV6-5 and TRBJ2-1, with 11 bases aligning to TRBD2. The V segment lost 5 bases and the J segment 6 bases; nucleotides outside the gene matches: 6. The CDR3 is made up of 15 amino acids. Germline CDR1 MNHEY, CDR2 SVGAGI. CDR3 bases: TGTGCCAGCAGTCCAGGACTAGCGGGTGTCAATGAGCAGTTCTTC. Translation gives CASSPGLAGVNEQFF.

The chain's CDR3 is CASSLDGSYGYTF. In DNA, the CDR3 is TGTGCCAGCAGCCTGGATGGGAGCTATGGCTACACCTTC. The rearrangement links TRBV5-4 to TRBJ1-2; no firm D call. Trimming removed 4 bases at V and 4 bases at J, with 11 bases between. The germline V gene encodes CDR1 SGHNT and CDR2 YYREEE (reference sequence). This CDR3 spans 13 amino acids.

This chain links TRBV14 with TRBJ2-7; 9 positions match TRBD2. The germline CDR1 and CDR2 sequences are SGHDN and FVKESK. This CDR3 is 13 amino acids long. V dropped 3 bases and J dropped 7; count of bases not matched to a gene: 4. CDR3 protein: CASSQNAGGEQYF. The DNA of the CDR3 is TGTGCCAGCAGCCAGAATGCGGGGGGGGAGCAGTACTTC.

V is TRBV5-1 and J is TRBJ1-2, with 8 positions matching TRBD1. The V and J ends lost 4 bases and 2 bases, in that order; junction bases with no gene match: 7. The CDR3 sequence is 15 residues long. Germline V gene data show CDR1 as SGHRS and CDR2 as YFSETQ. In DNA, the CDR3 is TGCGCCAGCAGCACCCTCGGACAGGGCAACTATGGCTACACCTTC. This sequence encodes CASSTLGQGNYGYTF. Filled out from reference TRBV5-1 and TRBJ1-2, the complete variable domain reads KAGVTQTPRYLIKTRGQQVTLSCSPISGHRSVSWYQQTPGQGLQFLFEYFSETQRNKGNFPGRFSGRQFSNSRSEMNVSTLELGDSALYLCASSTLGQGNYGYTFGSGTRLTVV.

The chain has TRBV28 and TRBJ1-1, with TRBD1 matching over 7 bases. The CDR3 extends over 16 amino acids. V trimming: 5 bases; J trimming: 7 bases; junction bases outside the gene matches: 16. Germline-derived CDR1 and CDR2 are MDHEN and SYDVKM. The CDR3, as DNA: TGTGCCAGCAGTCCTCACAGGGGTTATTTAGGGAGTGAAGCTTTCTTT. It is translated as CASSPHRGYLGSEAFF.

This chain links TRBV5-8 with TRBJ1-5; D call uncertain. Germline V gene data show CDR1 as SGHTS and CDR2 as YDEGEE. The CDR3 consists of 14 residues. Trimming stripped 0 bases from V and 4 bases from J, with 8 bases between. CDR3 sequence (DNA): TGTGCCAGCAGCTTGGGTGGAGGGAATCAGCCCCAGCATTTT. Amino acid sequence: CASSLGGGNQPQHF.

This clone was seen a single time. The chain links TRBV7-2 to TRBJ2-3; 10 bases line up with TRBD2. CDR3 length: 18 residues. Per the germline V gene, CDR1 is SGHTA and CDR2 is FQGNSA. Trimming took 1 base from V and 0 from J; bases not matched to a gene: 7. This chain's CDR3 is CASSLELAGISSTDTQYF. CDR3 in DNA: TGTGCCAGCAGCTTAGAACTAGCGGGGATCTCTAGCACAGATACGCAGTATTTT.

The chain carries TRBV7-9 and TRBJ1-2, with D hard to call. Trimming stripped 3 bases from V and 3 bases from J, with 8 bases between. This CDR3 region has 13 residues. Germline values: CDR1 SEHNR, CDR2 FQNEAQ (reference sequence). The DNA of the CDR3 is TGTGCCAGCAGCTTCGGGGATTACTATGGCTACACCTTC. It codes for CASSFGDYYGYTF.